The source of this TCR beta chain is a study of cytotoxic CD8 clonotypes in ibrutinib-treated CLL. Remarks on this clone: One junction end disagrees with the germline gene, perhaps due to a read error.

The germline CDR1 and CDR2 sequences are PRHDT and FYEKMQ (reference sequence). The CDR3 length is 10 residues. Using immunoSEQ multiplex PCR, the repertoire was profiled, and TCRdb retains in-frame clones only, with some absent. The profile shows 200,000 to 250,000 clones, just over 70% of them singletons. The chain links TRBV13 to TRBJ2-7; no clear D. The clonotype comes from a human donor with chronic lymphocytic leukemia. The input for sequencing was PBMCs, taken after 12 months of ibrutinib treatment. The CDR3 sequence: CATSRASPHF. CDR3 DNA: TGTGCCACATCCCGGGCCTCCCCCCACTTC.